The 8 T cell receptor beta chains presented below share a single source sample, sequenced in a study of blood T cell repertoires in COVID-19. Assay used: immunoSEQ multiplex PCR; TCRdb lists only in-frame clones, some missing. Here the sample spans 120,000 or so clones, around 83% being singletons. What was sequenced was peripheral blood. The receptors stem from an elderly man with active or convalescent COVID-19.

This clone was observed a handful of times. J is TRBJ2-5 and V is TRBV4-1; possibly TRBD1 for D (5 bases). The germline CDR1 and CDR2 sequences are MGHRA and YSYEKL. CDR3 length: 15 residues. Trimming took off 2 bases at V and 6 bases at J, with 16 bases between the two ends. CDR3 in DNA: TGCGCCAGCAGCCAACCACAGGAATGGGTAAAGACCCAGTACTTC. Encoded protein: CASSQPQEWVKTQYF.

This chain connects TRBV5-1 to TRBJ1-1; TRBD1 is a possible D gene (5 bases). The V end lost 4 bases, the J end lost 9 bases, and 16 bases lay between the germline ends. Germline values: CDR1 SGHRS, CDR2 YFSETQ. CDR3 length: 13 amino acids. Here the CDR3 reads CASSAEQVTKAFF. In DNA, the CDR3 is TGCGCCAGCAGCGCCGAACAGGTTACCAAAGCTTTCTTT.

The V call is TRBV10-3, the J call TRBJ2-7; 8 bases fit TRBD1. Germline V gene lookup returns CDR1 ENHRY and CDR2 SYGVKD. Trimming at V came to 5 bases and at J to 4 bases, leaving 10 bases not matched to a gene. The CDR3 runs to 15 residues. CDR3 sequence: CAISQPGQVSYEQYF. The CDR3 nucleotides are TGTGCCATCAGTCAACCGGGACAGGTATCTTACGAGCAGTACTTC.

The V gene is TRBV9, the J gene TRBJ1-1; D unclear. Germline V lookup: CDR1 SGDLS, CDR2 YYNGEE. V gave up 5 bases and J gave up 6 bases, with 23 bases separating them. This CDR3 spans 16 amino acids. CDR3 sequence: CASSGEVVAKNSEAFF. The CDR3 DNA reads TGTGCCAGCAGTGGTGAGGTAGTAGCTAAAAACTCTGAAGCTTTCTTT.

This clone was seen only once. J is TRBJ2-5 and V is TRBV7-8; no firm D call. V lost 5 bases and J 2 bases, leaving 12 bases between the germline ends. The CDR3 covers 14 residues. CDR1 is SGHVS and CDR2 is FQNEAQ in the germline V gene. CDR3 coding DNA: TGTGCCAGCAGCCCCCGACACGTGCAAGAGACCCAGTACTTC. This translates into CASSPRHVQETQYF.

CDR3 coding DNA: TGTGCCAGCAGGACCGCGGGAGGGACCGGGGAGCTGTTTTTT. The encoded protein is CASRTAGGTGELFF. The V call is TRBV7-9, the J call TRBJ2-2; 9 bases line up with TRBD2. Germline V gives CDR1 SEHNR, CDR2 FQNEAQ (reference sequence). The V and J ends lost 6 bases and 5 bases, in that order; junction bases with no gene match: 4. CDR3 length equals 14 residues. Combining the CDR3 with reference TRBV7-9 and TRBJ2-2 gives the whole variable domain DTGVSQNPRHKITKRGQNVTFRCDPISEHNRLYWYRQTLGQGPEFLTYFQNEAQLEKSRLLSDRFSAERPKGSFSTLEIQRTEQGDSAMYLCASRTAGGTGELFFGEGSRLTVL.

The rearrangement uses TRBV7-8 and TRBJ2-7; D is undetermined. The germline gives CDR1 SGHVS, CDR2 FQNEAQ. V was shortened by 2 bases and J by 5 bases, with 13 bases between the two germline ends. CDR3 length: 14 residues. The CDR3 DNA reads TGTGCCAGCAGCTTAAGAGCTTTTCGGGACGAGCAGTACTTC. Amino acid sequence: CASSLRAFRDEQYF.

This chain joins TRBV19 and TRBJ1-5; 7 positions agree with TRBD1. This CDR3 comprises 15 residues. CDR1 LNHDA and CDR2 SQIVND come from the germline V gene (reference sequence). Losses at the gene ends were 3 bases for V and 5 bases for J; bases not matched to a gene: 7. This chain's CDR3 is CASSILGTEDQPQHF. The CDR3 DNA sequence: TGTGCCAGTAGTATCCTCGGGACAGAGGATCAGCCCCAGCATTTT. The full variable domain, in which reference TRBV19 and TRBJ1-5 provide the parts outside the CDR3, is DGGITQSPKYLFRKEGQNVTLSCEQNLNHDAMYWYRQDPGQGLRLIYYSQIVNDFQKGDIAEGYSVSREKKESFPLTVTSAQKNPTAFYLCASSILGTEDQPQHFGDGTRLSIL.